This T cell receptor beta chain was identified in a study of PD-1 blockade in classical Hodgkin lymphoma. Autologous stem cell transplantation was followed by relapse in every patient, and brentuximab vedotin exposure varied. There are 14 residues in the CDR3. Germline CDR1 LNHDA, CDR2 SQIVND (reference sequence). V dropped 4 bases and J dropped 1; count of bases not matched to a gene: 2. TCRdb's copy holds only in-frame clones and misses some; the assay was immunoSEQ multiplex PCR. In the table there are roughly 92,000 clones, around nine tenths of which are singletons. Sequenced here: peripheral blood mononuclear cells (PBMCs), sampled at baseline. The chain is built from TRBV19 and TRBJ1-1; 8 bases align to TRBD1. The TCR was taken from a human donor with classical Hodgkin lymphoma. The CDR3 nucleotides read TGTGCCAGTAGTAAGACAGGGGCGAACACTGAAGCTTTCTTT. Translated, it gives CASSKTGANTEAFF.